The 23 T cell receptor beta chains below all came from one sample that was sequenced in a study of blood T cell repertoires in COVID-19. The assay was immunoSEQ multiplex PCR, and TCRdb's table has in-frame clones only and misses some. Altogether over 60,000 clones are present, more than 75% being singletons, with the ten largest covering 0.95% to 1.5%. The sample was peripheral blood. Every receptor here comes from a man aged 60 to 75 with acute or convalescent COVID-19.

The CDR3: CSVVGGGGQLNYGYTF. CDR3 sequence (DNA): TGCAGCGTTGTGGGAGGAGGGGGACAGCTTAACTATGGCTACACCTTC. J is TRBJ1-2 and V is TRBV29-1; 7 nucleotides align to TRBD1. The CDR3 is 16 residues long. Germline V gene data show CDR1 as SQVTM and CDR2 as ANQGSEA. The ends lost 4 bases at V and 1 base at J; junction bases unmatched: 12.

The chain combines TRBV10-1 with TRBJ2-7; 8 bases match TRBD1. Unmatched junction bases numbered 7, after V lost 6 bases and J lost 0 bases. CDR1 and CDR2 from the germline V gene are WNHNN and SYGVQD (reference sequence). There are 15 residues in the CDR3. As DNA, the CDR3 is TGCGCCAGCAGGCCAGGGGGCCAATTCTCCTACGAGCAGTACTTC. This encodes CASRPGGQFSYEQYF.

J is TRBJ1-3 and V is TRBV15, with D possibly matching TRBD1 (5 bases). The CDR3 is made up of 14 amino acids. The V end lost 1 base, the J end lost 7 bases, and 11 bases lay between the germline ends. CDR1 and CDR2 from the germline V gene are LNHNV and YYDKDF (reference sequence). The CDR3 DNA is TGTGCCACCAGCAGAGGCAGGGCGGACAACACCATATATTTT. It yields the protein CATSRGRADNTIYF.

This clone was detected a few times. V and J are TRBV2 and TRBJ2-7; the D gene is possibly TRBD1 (5 bases). The V gene lost 1 base and the J gene lost 0 bases, with 10 bases spanning the gap. The CDR3 extends over 15 amino acids. Germline-derived CDR1 and CDR2 are SNHLY and FYNNEI. The CDR3 nucleotides are TGTGCCAGCAGTGAAGGGACACCAATCTCCTACGAGCAGTACTTC. Translation: CASSEGTPISYEQYF.

Only one count was recorded for this clone. The V and J genes are TRBV12-5 and TRBJ1-5, with D possibly being TRBD1 (6 bases). Germline CDR1 LGHNT, CDR2 FRNRAP. This CDR3 comprises 14 residues. V gave up 5 bases and J gave up 3 bases, with 11 bases separating them. This CDR3 is CASGLTGFNQPQHF. CDR3 DNA: TGTGCTAGTGGTCTTACAGGGTTCAATCAGCCCCAGCATTTT.

This sequence joins TRBV3-1 (or the pseudogene TRBV3-2) and TRBJ1-2; D possibly corresponds to TRBD1 (6 bases). CDR1 LGHDT and CDR2 YNNKEL come from the germline V gene (reference sequence). V was clipped by 5 bases and J by 4 bases, with 8 bases between them. This CDR3 region has 12 residues. The CDR3 DNA reads TGTGCCAGCAGCTCAGGGGCCTATGGCTACACCTTC. Its translation: CASSSGAYGYTF.

The rearrangement joins TRBV19 to TRBJ2-1; 7 bases agree with TRBD1. Germline V CDR1 and CDR2: LNHDA, SQIVND (reference sequence). The junction had 8 bases not matched to a gene; V was cut back by 6 bases and J by 6 bases. The CDR3 runs 14 residues. CDR3 sequence: CASSLRDSRNEQFF. Written as DNA, the CDR3 is TGTGCCAGTAGCCTCCGGGACAGCCGCAATGAGCAGTTCTTC.

This sequence joins TRBV19 and TRBJ1-1; no definite D call. The germline V gene encodes CDR1 LNHDA and CDR2 SQIVND (reference sequence). The CDR3 has 14 amino acids. Trimming left V 3 bases short and J 1 base short, with 9 bases between. This CDR3 is CASSILAGNTEAFF. The CDR3 DNA sequence: TGTGCCAGTAGTATTCTGGCAGGGAACACTGAAGCTTTCTTT.

The chain is built from TRBV6-6 and TRBJ1-1, with 7 positions matching TRBD1. This CDR3 contains 15 residues. The trim removed 6 bases at V and 3 bases at J, leaving 10 bases unmatched. The germline V gene has CDR1 MNHNY and CDR2 SVGAGI (reference sequence). CDR3 in amino acids: CASSRTGTADTEAFF. The CDR3, as DNA: TGTGCCAGCAGCCGAACTGGGACAGCAGACACTGAAGCTTTCTTT.

V is TRBV5-1 and J is TRBJ2-2; D perhaps matches TRBD2 (5 bases). The CDR3 sequence is 14 residues long. V was trimmed by 4 bases and J by 5 bases, leaving 12 bases between them. CDR1 and CDR2 (germline): SGHRS, YFSETQ. The CDR3 region is CASSRVTGTGELFF. In DNA form, the CDR3 reads TGCGCCAGCAGCCGGGTGACGGGAACCGGGGAGCTGTTTTTT.

The chain joins TRBV5-6 to TRBJ1-2; no definite D call. Germline V lookup: CDR1 SGHDT, CDR2 YYEEEE. The V and J ends lost 2 bases and 8 bases respectively, with 16 bases between them. There are 14 residues in the CDR3. For the CDR3, the DNA is TGTGCCAGCAGCTTTATGGTTCGCTCGGGAGGCTACACCTTC. Protein product: CASSFMVRSGGYTF.

The chain carries TRBV19 and TRBJ2-7, with a tentative D call TRBD2 (5 bases). Germline values: CDR1 LNHDA, CDR2 SQIVND (reference sequence). The V end was cut by 5 bases, the J end by 2 bases, with 19 bases between. The length of the CDR3 is 16 residues. The CDR3 sequence is CASSLYRSRDAYEQYF. In nucleotides, the CDR3 is TGTGCCAGTAGTCTTTACCGCAGCCGGGATGCCTACGAGCAGTACTTC.

J is TRBJ2-1 and V is TRBV6-2 or TRBV6-3; D is perhaps TRBD2 (5 bases). The V gene lost 0 bases and the J gene lost 9 bases, with 15 bases spanning the gap. The CDR3 runs to 15 residues. Looked up from germline, CDR1 is MNHEY and CDR2 is SVGEGT. Here the CDR3 reads CASSYSFTRAIEQFF. The CDR3, as DNA: TGTGCCAGCAGTTACTCGTTTACTAGAGCTATTGAGCAGTTCTTC.

This chain connects TRBV28 to TRBJ2-3, with 7 nucleotides matching TRBD2. Germline CDR1 is MDHEN and CDR2 is SYDVKM. V lost 6 bases to trimming and J lost 10 bases; unmatched junction nucleotides: 13. This CDR3 has 14 amino acids. This CDR3 reads CASRLLGAAGAQYF. CDR3 sequence (DNA): TGTGCCAGCAGATTACTCGGGGCGGCGGGGGCGCAGTATTTT. Full variable domain (outside the CDR3, taken from reference TRBV28 and TRBJ2-3): DVKVTQSSRYLVKRTGEKVFLECVQDMDHENMFWYRQDPGLGLRLIYFSYDVKMKEKGDIPEGYSVSREKKERFSLILESASTNQTSMYLCASRLLGAAGAQYFGPGTRLTVL.

The rearrangement links TRBV3-1 (or the pseudogene TRBV3-2) to TRBJ2-2, with D tentatively TRBD1 (5 bases). Germline V gives CDR1 LGHDT, CDR2 YNNKEL (reference sequence). The V end lost 4 bases, the J end lost 0 bases, and 6 bases lay between the germline ends. This CDR3 region has 14 residues. For the CDR3, the DNA is TGTGCCAGCAGCCGGACAACGAACACCGGGGAGCTGTTTTTT. Its translation is CASSRTTNTGELFF.

The DNA for the CDR3 is TGCGCCAGCAGCTTGATCGGTACAGTAAGGACTGGGGCCAACGTCCTGACTTTC. Residues: CASSLIGTVRTGANVLTF. J is TRBJ2-6 and V is TRBV5-1; no firm D call. The length of the CDR3 is 18 residues. Germline loops: CDR1 SGHRS, CDR2 YFSETQ. The V end lost 1 base, the J end lost 2 bases, and 16 bases lay between the germline ends. Combining the CDR3 with reference TRBV5-1 and TRBJ2-6 gives the whole variable domain KAGVTQTPRYLIKTRGQQVTLSCSPISGHRSVSWYQQTPGQGLQFLFEYFSETQRNKGNFPGRFSGRQFSNSRSEMNVSTLELGDSALYLCASSLIGTVRTGANVLTFGAGSRLTVL.

The chain recombines TRBV7-2 with TRBJ1-1; a possible D gene is TRBD1 (5 bases). Per germline, CDR1 SGHTA and CDR2 FQGNSA. V was clipped by 2 bases and J by 5 bases, with 12 bases between them. There are 14 residues in the CDR3. The CDR3 loop is CASSLSGRGTEAFF. CDR3 coding DNA: TGTGCCAGCAGCTTATCCGGCCGGGGGACTGAAGCTTTCTTT.

The chain employs TRBV7-2 and TRBJ1-2; D remains unclear. Germline-derived CDR1 and CDR2 are SGHTA and FQGNSA. Trimming took off 7 bases at V and 8 bases at J, with 20 bases between the two ends. The CDR3 is 14 amino acids. The CDR3 region is CASTVSTVPWGYTF. The DNA for the CDR3 is TGTGCCAGCACCGTTAGTACGGTCCCATGGGGCTACACCTTC.

The V and J genes are TRBV18 and TRBJ1-5; TRBD1 agrees at 9 bases. Germline V lookup: CDR1 KGHSH, CDR2 LQKENI. The junction had 5 bases not matched to a gene; V was cut back by 4 bases and J by 7 bases. The CDR3 length is 14 residues. CDR3: CASSLGTGRQPQHF. The DNA for the CDR3 is TGTGCCAGCTCACTGGGGACAGGGCGACAGCCCCAGCATTTT.

The chain has TRBV5-4 and TRBJ2-2; 9 positions match TRBD1. The CDR3 totals 15 residues. With 5 bases clipped from V and 6 bases from J, the junction kept 8 bases outside the gene matches. Germline CDR1 is SGHNT and CDR2 is YYREEE (reference sequence). CDR3 bases: TGTGCCAGCAGTTTACAGGGGGCTACCCCCGGGGAGCTGTTTTTT. Translating it yields CASSLQGATPGELFF.

A single count supports this clone. The CDR3 bases are TGCGCCAGCAGCCCCCGGGGGGGCTTCTCAGCGGGGGGCTACACCTTC. This sequence encodes CASSPRGGFSAGGYTF. This chain connects TRBV5-1 to TRBJ1-2; possible D gene TRBD1, 6 bases. Germline loops: CDR1 SGHRS, CDR2 YFSETQ. This CDR3 has 16 amino acids. Trimming took off 4 bases at V and 8 bases at J, with 24 bases between the two ends.

The rearrangement joins TRBV7-9 to TRBJ2-7; 7 nucleotides align to TRBD1. Germline CDR1 SEHNR, CDR2 FQNEAQ (reference sequence). The CDR3 sequence is 17 residues long. V was clipped by 2 bases and J by 2 bases; unmatched bases: 12. CDR3 residues: CASSLLRTGPAPYEQYF. CDR3 DNA: TGTGCCAGCAGCTTACTCCGGACAGGACCGGCCCCCTACGAGCAGTACTTC.

The V gene is TRBV19, the J gene TRBJ1-5; perhaps TRBD1 as D (5 bases). Trimming shortened V by 3 bases and J by 7 bases, and 13 bases separated the two germline ends. Germline CDR1 and CDR2: LNHDA and SQIVND (reference sequence). CDR3 length equals 14 residues. CDR3 nucleotides: TGTGCCAGTAGTATTGCAGCGGGGGGACAGCCCCAGCATTTT. Residues: CASSIAAGGQPQHF. The full variable domain, its missing parts supplied by reference TRBV19 and TRBJ1-5, is DGGITQSPKYLFRKEGQNVTLSCEQNLNHDAMYWYRQDPGQGLRLIYYSQIVNDFQKGDIAEGYSVSREKKESFPLTVTSAQKNPTAFYLCASSIAAGGQPQHFGDGTRLSIL.